This TCR beta chain was sequenced in a study of blood T cell repertoires in COVID-19. This table comes from immunoSEQ multiplex PCR, and its TCRdb copy is limited to in-frame clones, with some not included. The sample has about 140,000 clones, almost 90% seen once. Trimming left V 5 bases short and J 8 bases short, with 21 bases between. The germline V gene has CDR1 SNHLY and CDR2 FYNNEI. There are 16 residues in the CDR3. This rearrangement joins TRBV2 to TRBJ1-4; D might be TRBD1 (5 bases). Sequencing used peripheral blood. This clonotype was obtained from a woman aged 60-70 years with acute or convalescent COVID-19. The CDR3: CASSSTLGTGGEKLFF. CDR3 nucleotide sequence: TGTGCCAGCAGTTCCACACTAGGGACTGGAGGAGAAAAACTGTTTTTT.